This T cell receptor beta chain was sequenced for a study of OX40 agonist ivuxolimab in advanced cancers. Study information: Partial responses were achieved by three patients, of whom one had hepatocellular carcinoma and two had cutaneous melanoma.

This table comes from immunoSEQ multiplex PCR, and its TCRdb copy is limited to in-frame clones, with some not included. This sample yields tens of thousands of clones, of which approximately 88% are seen a single time; over 0.65% belongs to the top ten. Looked up from germline, CDR1 is SQVTM and CDR2 is ANQGSEA. The CDR3 loop spans 11 amino acids. The V gene lost 7 bases and the J gene lost 8 bases, with 14 bases spanning the gap. This sequence originates from an adult with an advanced solid tumor such as melanoma, head and neck, liver or kidney cancer. The V gene is TRBV29-1, the J gene TRBJ1-1; D unclear. This specimen consisted of CD4+ or CD8+ T cells sorted from blood, obtained in a trial of the OX40 agonist ivuxolimab. CDR3 DNA sequence: TGCAGCGGCAGACTGACGGGCGAAGCTTTCTTT. Translating gives CSGRLTGEAFF.